A single sample gave rise to the 22 T cell receptor beta chains below, sequenced in a study of blood T cell repertoires in COVID-19. The method was immunoSEQ multiplex PCR; TCRdb's version includes in-frame clones alone and lacks a portion of them. Of roughly 200,000 clones in the sample, roughly 82% were seen once. The sequenced material came from PBMCs or T cells enriched from blood (not recorded which). Receptor source: a woman aged 30 to 39 who had recovered from COVID-19.

The rearrangement links TRBV15 to TRBJ2-7; TRBD1 is a possible D gene (6 bases). The CDR3 consists of 16 residues. Per germline, CDR1 LNHNV and CDR2 YYDKDF (reference sequence). The V end was cut by 4 bases, the J end by 5 bases, with 21 bases between. The CDR3 sequence: CATSKRGYSYWDEQYF. Written as DNA, the CDR3 is TGTGCCACCAGCAAGAGGGGGTATTCGTATTGGGACGAGCAGTACTTC.

This chain links TRBV4-2 with TRBJ2-7; TRBD2 agrees at 7 bases. The CDR3 runs to 15 residues. V was pared by 0 bases and J by 6 bases, with 8 bases of the junction left unmatched. CDR1 LGHNA and CDR2 YNFKEQ come from the germline V gene. CDR3 region: CASSQDGRDSSEQYF. The CDR3 DNA reads as TGTGCCAGCAGCCAAGATGGGAGGGATAGTAGCGAGCAGTACTTC.

The V call is TRBV18, the J call TRBJ2-7; 9 positions match TRBD1. The ends lost 3 bases at V and 1 base at J; junction bases unmatched: 4. The CDR3 length is 15 residues. Germline CDR1 and CDR2: KGHSH and LQKENI. The DNA for the CDR3 is TGTGCCAGCTCACCCGGACAGGGGTTTTCCTACGAGCAGTACTTC. Translation gives CASSPGQGFSYEQYF.

The chain recombines TRBV5-4 with TRBJ2-3; D unresolved. V was clipped by 1 base and J by 3 bases, with 3 bases between them. The CDR3 spans 12 residues. Per the germline V gene, CDR1 is SGHNT and CDR2 is YYREEE (reference sequence). CDR3 loop: CASSLTTDTQYF. CDR3 in DNA: TGTGCCAGCAGCTTGACTACAGATACGCAGTATTTT.

This clone appeared a single time. The chain joins TRBV27 to TRBJ2-2; a weak D match, TRBD2 (5 bases). CDR3 size: 14 residues. Trimming shortened V by 6 bases and J by 4 bases, and 12 bases separated the two germline ends. Per germline, CDR1 MNHEY and CDR2 SMNVEV (reference sequence). The CDR3, as DNA: TGTGCCAGCAGCTCGATCCGGGGCACCGGGGAGCTGTTTTTT. Amino acid sequence: CASSSIRGTGELFF.

This rearrangement joins TRBV2 to TRBJ2-7; no definite D call. V lost 7 bases, J lost 3 bases, and 10 bases lay in between. CDR1 is SNHLY and CDR2 is FYNNEI in the germline V gene. The CDR3 loop spans 12 amino acids. CDR3 region: CASTRHHYEQYF. In DNA form, the CDR3 reads TGTGCCAGCACCCGACACCACTACGAGCAGTACTTC.

V is TRBV5-1 and J is TRBJ1-1; weak D call: TRBD1 (5 bases). Germline V gene sequence: CDR1 SGHRS, CDR2 YFSETQ. The CDR3 sequence is 14 residues long. V was shortened by 4 bases and J by 1 base, with 11 bases between the two germline ends. The CDR3: CASSPGGANTEAFF. The CDR3 DNA reads TGCGCCAGCAGCCCCGGTGGGGCGAACACTGAAGCTTTCTTT.

This clone was seen once. This chain connects TRBV25-1 to TRBJ2-7, with D maybe TRBD2 (7 bases). The germline V and J ends were trimmed by 5 bases and 4 bases, with 15 bases remaining between them. The CDR3 has 14 residues. The germline CDR1 and CDR2 sequences are MGHDK and SYGVNS. The CDR3 nucleotides are TGTGCCAGCAGTAAAGGGGGGGGGAGGTACGAGCAGTACTTC. Amino acids: CASSKGGGRYEQYF.

V gene TRBV9 combines with J gene TRBJ2-2, with a possible D match to TRBD1 (6 bases). The V end lost 3 bases, the J end lost 4 bases, and 16 bases lay between the germline ends. Germline-derived CDR1 and CDR2 are SGDLS and YYNGEE. The CDR3 covers 16 residues. CDR3 sequence reads: CASSADSLKVTGELFF. The CDR3 bases are TGTGCCAGCAGCGCGGACAGCTTGAAAGTCACCGGGGAGCTGTTTTTT.

V usage is TRBV18 and J usage is TRBJ1-2, with D perhaps matching TRBD1 (5 bases). The ends were cut back, 5 bases at V and 1 base at J, with 23 bases in the middle. CDR1 and CDR2 (germline): KGHSH, LQKENI. The CDR3 totals 18 residues. The CDR3 loop is CASSTTRTVRGVNYGYTF. CDR3 nucleotides: TGTGCCAGCTCAACAACCCGGACCGTTCGGGGGGTTAACTATGGCTACACCTTC.

The chain employs TRBV18 and TRBJ1-3; 9 bases line up with TRBD1. J was trimmed by 4 bases and V by 2 bases; bases with no gene match: 3. This CDR3 is 15 amino acids long. Germline V gene sequence: CDR1 KGHSH, CDR2 LQKENI. The CDR3 DNA reads TGTGCCAGCTCACCAGGAGGACAGGGGGGAAACACCATATATTTT. It translates to CASSPGGQGGNTIYF.

V gene TRBV5-4 combines with J gene TRBJ1-2; D not certain. Per the germline V gene, CDR1 is SGHNT and CDR2 is YYREEE (reference sequence). V was cut by 2 bases and J by 9 bases, with 11 bases left in between. The CDR3 is 12 residues long. CDR3: CASSLPEGSYTF. In DNA form, the CDR3 reads TGTGCCAGCAGCTTACCCGAGGGAAGCTACACCTTC.

This chain uses TRBV28 with TRBJ1-1; D perhaps matches TRBD1 (6 bases). Germline loops: CDR1 MDHEN, CDR2 SYDVKM. The CDR3 extends over 14 amino acids. With 6 bases removed from V and 8 bases from J, the gap between germline ends came to 19 bases. The CDR3, as DNA: TGTGCCAGCAGAGGGGTAGTCGGGACACTGGAAGCTTTCTTT. This sequence encodes CASRGVVGTLEAFF.

The rearrangement links TRBV27 to TRBJ1-2, with 8 bases that match TRBD1. The CDR3 extends over 16 amino acids. From germline, CDR1 is MNHEY and CDR2 SMNVEV (reference sequence). V lost 0 bases, J lost 8 bases, and 11 bases stayed unmatched. The CDR3 DNA is TGTGCCAGCAGTTTATCGCAGGGGGCGATTTCCGGAGGCTACACCTTC. Amino acids: CASSLSQGAISGGYTF.

The rearrangement links TRBV2 to TRBJ2-1, with TRBD2 matching 9 bases. Germline V lookup: CDR1 SNHLY, CDR2 FYNNEI. This CDR3 region has 15 residues. V gave up 7 bases and J gave up 5 bases; unmatched junction bases: 9. The CDR3 region is CASKSAGGPNNEQFF. The CDR3 nucleotides read TGTGCCAGCAAGTCGGCGGGAGGGCCTAACAATGAGCAGTTCTTC.

J is TRBJ2-2 and V is TRBV7-8; no clear D gene. This CDR3 comprises 16 residues. Germline loops: CDR1 SGHVS, CDR2 FQNEAQ. V lost 1 base and J 0 bases, leaving 9 bases between the germline ends. As DNA, the CDR3 is TGTGCCAGCAGCTTAGGCAGATTCGCGAACACCGGGGAGCTGTTTTTT. Translated: CASSLGRFANTGELFF.

The chain uses TRBV4-1 and TRBJ2-1; 7 nucleotides align to TRBD2. Germline V gene sequence: CDR1 MGHRA, CDR2 YSYEKL. CDR3 length: 16 residues. V was pared by 0 bases and J by 0 bases, with 2 bases of the junction left unmatched. The DNA of the CDR3 is TGCGCCAGCAGCCAAGATGGCGGGGGCTCCTACAATGAGCAGTTCTTC. This sequence encodes CASSQDGGGSYNEQFF.

V is TRBV11-2 and J is TRBJ2-1; D is possibly TRBD2 (5 bases). The CDR3 extends over 13 amino acids. Trimming left V 5 bases short and J 6 bases short, with 11 bases between. Germline-derived CDR1 and CDR2 are SGHAT and FQNNGV. The CDR3 DNA follows: TGTGCCAGCAGCACTCGACGGGGCAATGAGCAGTTCTTC. Its translation is CASSTRRGNEQFF.

The chain combines TRBV29-1 with TRBJ1-2; tentative D call: TRBD1 (6 bases). The CDR3 length is 12 residues. In germline, CDR1 is SQVTM, CDR2 ANQGSEA. Trimming took off 5 bases at V and 7 bases at J, with 14 bases between the two ends. Here the CDR3 DNA reads TGCAGCGTTACCTTACAGGGCTCTGGCTACACCTTC. Its protein product is CSVTLQGSGYTF. Drawing the rest from reference TRBV29-1 and TRBJ1-2, the complete variable domain is SAVISQKPSRDICQRGTSLTIQCQVDSQVTMMFWYRQQPGQSLTLIATANQGSEATYESGFVIDKFPISRPNLTFSTLTVSNMSPEDSSIYLCSVTLQGSGYTFGSGTRLTVV.

The V call is TRBV27, the J call TRBJ2-7; 8 bases match TRBD2. The CDR3 consists of 16 residues. The junction had 13 bases not matched to a gene; V was cut back by 1 base and J by 8 bases. The germline gives CDR1 MNHEY, CDR2 SMNVEV (reference sequence). CDR3 loop: CASSLLGGGYSGKQYF. In DNA form, the CDR3 reads TGTGCCAGCAGTTTATTGGGCGGGGGGTACTCTGGCAAGCAGTACTTC.

The V gene is TRBV11-2, the J gene TRBJ2-7; a weak D match, TRBD1 (6 bases). Germline CDR1 and CDR2: SGHAT and FQNNGV. This CDR3 has 13 residues. The V gene lost 2 bases and the J gene lost 3 bases, with 8 bases spanning the gap. DNA of the CDR3: TGTGCCAGCAGCTTAAACAGGGACTACGAGCAGTACTTC. It is translated as CASSLNRDYEQYF.

This sequence joins TRBV29-1 and TRBJ2-3, with 7 bases matching TRBD2. Germline assignment: CDR1 SQVTM and CDR2 ANQGSEA. CDR3 length: 16 amino acids. The trim removed 3 bases at V and 0 bases at J, leaving 9 bases unmatched. DNA of the CDR3: TGCAGCGTTGATGCGGCAGGGACTACTAGCACAGATACGCAGTATTTT. Protein sequence: CSVDAAGTTSTDTQYF.